The rows below give T cell receptor beta chains drawn from one sample of a study of Tregs in tolerant kidney transplant recipients. Assay: immunoSEQ multiplex PCR; the TCRdb copy retains only in-frame clones and omits some. The sample lists 84,000 or so clones, 80% to 95% occurring once. This specimen was CD4+ T cells from blood (PBMCs), taken 12 months after the transplant. These receptors originate from a human patient who received a combined kidney and bone marrow transplant. Some T cells may be provided by the graft donor. Both conserved end residues are trimmed from each CDR3.

TRBV19	13	TRBJ2-5	ASSIHQGAQETQY
TRBV11-2	13	TRBJ2-1	ASSSLAGEGSEQF
TRBV30	11	TRBJ1-2	AWRRDVLGGYT
TRBV19	12	TRBJ2-7	ASSTILGTYEQY
TRBV2	13	TRBJ2-1	ASKGTSGRAYEQF
TRBV11-3	12	TRBJ1-1	ASSLDRTNTEAF
TRBV2	15	TRBJ1-4	ASSEALASATNEKLF
TRBV19	12	TRBJ2-1	ASRRDRAVNEQF
TRBV27	11	TRBJ2-1	ASKGTSGAEQF
TRBV2	11	TRBJ2-3	ASTSGYTDTQY
TRBV6-1	15	TRBJ2-5	ASSEGALKIYQETQY
TRBV6-5	14	TRBJ2-5	ASRYSSGGAGETQY
TRBV18	15	TRBJ2-7	ASSPYPPGRGSGEQY
TRBV7-9	12	TRBJ2-7	ASSSSGRSYEQY
TRBV19	17	TRBJ2-5	ASSIYAGGRRGMTETQY
TRBV7-9	13	TRBJ2-3	ASRQTGAEGDTQY
TRBV19	13	-	ASSVMTGERYEQY
TRBV14	14	TRBJ2-7	ASSQNRDRASYEQY
TRBV6-1	12	TRBJ2-1	ASRTGGAFNEQF
TRBV14	11	TRBJ2-1	ASSPRQGNEQF
TRBV28	15	TRBJ2-3	ASRTAGTGFGTDTQY
TRBV7-2	12	TRBJ1-2	ASSPKTVYYGYT
TRBV10-1	13	TRBJ1-3	ASSESQGSGNTIY
TRBV6-5	14	TRBJ2-1	ASSYLRGEVRNEQF
TRBV10-3	13	TRBJ2-2	AISDDRAGSGELF
TRBV7-6	13	TRBJ2-2	ASSSQAGGTGELF
TRBV7-9	16	TRBJ2-2	ASSLGKTGILNTGELF
TRBV10-3	11	TRBJ2-3	AISDDITDTQY
TRBV11-3	13	TRBJ2-7	ASSPLQGSPYEQY
TRBV7-2	14	TRBJ2-7	ASSLAGNWATYEQY
TRBV18	13	TRBJ2-1	ASSPGQSSYNEQF
TRBV15	10	TRBJ1-2	ATSRDPGVNT